This is a list of T cell receptor beta chains from one sample in a study of CD8 T cells in Susac syndrome. TCRdb used MiXCR to reprocess the immunoSEQ multiplex PCR reads, holding one entry per CDR3 protein. The table lists approximately 210,000 distinct CDR3 sequences, 94% of them singletons. Sequenced: CD4+ T cells from PBMCs. These receptors originate from a human donor with Susac syndrome. The CDR3 runs from the conserved cysteine through the conserved F or W. A D gene is named only where the DNA matches it firmly. Clone size is shown for a subset of rows, as once, few, many or a class of expanded clone.

TRBJ2-3 . . TRBV27 CASSGLVSTDTQYF TGTGCCAGCAGTGGGCTAGTGAGCACAGATACGCAGTATTTT
TRBJ1-1 . . TRBV28 CASSFPRGGGADTEAFF TGTGCCAGCAGTTTTCCCCGAGGAGGGGGGGCGGACACTGAAGCTTTCTTT
TRBJ1-5 . . TRBV28 CASSWPGDRNQPQHF TGTGCCAGCAGTTGGCCAGGGGATCGCAATCAGCCCCAGCATTTT
TRBJ1-5 . . TRBV9 CASSATGDQPQHF TGTGCCAGCAGCGCGACAGGCGATCAGCCCCAGCATTTT
TRBJ2-1 . . TRBV28 CASSLTQGKNEQFF TGTGCCAGCAGTTTAACCCAGGGTAAGAATGAGCAGTTCTTC
TRBJ1-1 . . TRBV4-3 CASSQIASGETFF TGCGCCAGCAGCCAAATAGCGTCGGGCGAGACTTTCTTT
TRBJ2-2 . TRBD1 TRBV20-1 CSASEDRGPWTGELFF TGCAGTGCTAGTGAGGACAGGGGGCCGTGGACCGGGGAGCTGTTTTTT
TRBJ1-2 . . TRBV9 CASSVRQEDTYGYTF TGTGCCAGCAGCGTCAGACAGGAGGATACCTATGGCTACACCTTC
TRBJ2-5 . . TRBV20-1 CSASPRIGETQYF TGCAGTGCTAGCCCCAGGATTGGTGAGACCCAGTACTTC
TRBJ1-5 . TRBD1 TRBV7-9 CASSLGQGLDQPQHF TGTGCCAGCAGCTTAGGACAGGGGCTGGATCAGCCCCAGCATTTT
TRBJ1-6 . TRBD1 TRBV20-1 CSAKTGPRDRESGSPLHF TGCAGTGCCAAAACTGGGCCCCGGGACAGGGAAAGTGGTTCACCCCTCCACTTT
TRBJ2-2 . . TRBV11-2 CASSSKGTGGGYTGELFF TGTGCCAGCAGCTCCAAGGGTACAGGAGGGGGGTACACCGGGGAGCTGTTTTTT
TRBJ2-3 . TRBD1 TRBV5-4 CASTPDRGRDTQYF TGTGCCAGCACCCCGGACAGGGGGAGGGATACGCAGTATTTT
TRBJ1-5 . . TRBV20-1 CSASGLWVSNQPQHF TGCAGTGCGTCGGGGCTGTGGGTTAGCAATCAGCCCCAGCATTTT
TRBJ1-2 once . TRBV19 CASSLHPRTESSKGYTF TGTGCCAGTAGTCTACACCCCCGGACAGAAAGCTCAAAGGGCTACACCTTC
TRBJ2-3 . . TRBV12-5 CASGLVATDTQYF TGTGCTAGTGGTTTGGTAGCCACAGATACGCAGTATTTT
TRBJ1-5 . . TRBV15 CATSRAGGGSNQPQHF TGTGCCACCAGCAGAGCAGGAGGGGGTAGCAATCAGCCCCAGCATTTT
TRBJ2-7 . . TRBV5-4 CASSLDTGSIHEQYF TGTGCCAGCAGCTTGGACACAGGCTCCATCCACGAGCAGTACTTC
TRBJ1-1 once TRBD1 TRBV29-1 CSVDLGTVNTEAFF TGCAGCGTTGATCTCGGGACAGTGAACACTGAAGCTTTCTTT
TRBJ1-4 few TRBD1 TRBV6-5 CASSRQGAREKLFF TGTGCCAGCAGTCGACAGGGGGCAAGGGAAAAACTGTTTTTT
TRBJ1-6 . . TRBV20-1 CSANAKSSYNSPLHF TGCAGTGCAAACGCGAAAAGCTCCTATAATTCACCCCTCCACTTT
TRBJ2-5 . TRBD2 TRBV20-1 CSARVLREGETQYF TGCAGTGCTAGAGTTCTCCGGGAGGGAGAGACCCAGTACTTC
TRBJ1-4 . . TRBV18 CASSPLGTVEKLFF TGTGCCAGCTCACCACTAGGGACGGTCGAAAAACTGTTTTTT
TRBJ2-2 . TRBD2 TRBV6-1 CASSQPRTSGDTGELFF TGTGCCAGCAGTCAGCCCCGGACTAGCGGGGACACCGGGGAGCTGTTTTTT
TRBJ1-6 . TRBD1 TRBV20-1 CSARGWDRDSPLHF TGCAGTGCTAGGGGCTGGGACAGAGATTCACCCCTCCACTTT
TRBJ2-7 . . TRBV28 CASSLQGRSYEQYF TGTGCCAGCAGTTTGCAGGGGAGGAGCTACGAGCAGTACTTC
TRBJ1-1 . . TRBV29-1 CSARVETEAFF TGCAGCGCCCGAGTGGAAACTGAAGCTTTCTTT
TRBJ2-7 . . TRBV19 CASSQTGTYEQYF TGTGCCAGTAGCCAGACAGGAACCTACGAGCAGTACTTC
TRBJ2-1 . TRBD2 TRBV14 CASSQVAGGPSEQFF TGTGCCAGCAGCCAAGTCGCGGGGGGGCCTAGTGAGCAGTTCTTC
TRBJ1-6 . . TRBV28 CASSPTGFHNSPLHF TGTGCCAGCAGCCCAACAGGGTTCCATAATTCACCCCTCCACTTT
TRBJ2-6 once . TRBV6-5 CASRIGANVLTF TGTGCCAGCAGGATAGGGGCCAACGTCCTGACTTTC
TRBJ1-4 . TRBD1 TRBV29-1 CSVAGTGGEKLFF TGCAGCGTTGCGGGGACAGGGGGCGAAAAACTGTTTTTT
TRBJ1-1 once . TRBV11-1 CASSSHRGRNTEAFF TGTGCCAGCAGCTCCCACCGGGGCCGTAACACTGAAGCTTTCTTT
TRBJ1-1 . . TRBV9 CASSVQGIQGTEAFF TGTGCCAGCAGCGTACAGGGTATCCAAGGCACTGAAGCTTTCTTT
TRBJ2-1 . TRBD2 TRBV3-1 CASSQESPGLEQFF TGTGCCAGCAGCCAGGAATCACCGGGACTAGAGCAGTTCTTC
TRBJ2-6 . TRBD1 TRBV20-1 CSARDTALGTGGSGANVLTF TGCAGTGCTAGAGATACGGCTCTGGGGACAGGGGGATCTGGGGCCAACGTCCTGACTTTC
TRBJ1-1 . TRBD1 TRBV20-1 CRSTGQNTEAFF TGCCGTTCGACAGGGCAGAACACTGAAGCTTTCTTT
TRBJ1-1 . . TRBV29-1 CSGLRTANTEAFF TGCAGCGGGCTCCGGACAGCCAACACTGAAGCTTTCTTT
TRBJ2-7 . TRBD1 TRBV7-8 CASSLDRAHEQYF TGTGCCAGCAGCTTGGACAGGGCACACGAGCAGTACTTC
TRBJ1-1 . TRBD1 TRBV20-1 CSAPGGSATEAFF TGCAGTGCTCCAGGGGGCTCGGCCACTGAAGCTTTCTTT
TRBJ2-5 . TRBD2 TRBV20-1 CSARGVAGYQETQYF TGCAGTGCTAGAGGGGTAGCGGGGTACCAAGAGACCCAGTACTTC
TRBJ1-1 . . TRBV28 CASSLWRQPGTEAFF TGTGCCAGCAGTTTATGGAGGCAGCCTGGCACTGAAGCTTTCTTT
TRBJ1-2 . . TRBV15 CATSRVGEYGYTF TGTGCCACCAGCAGAGTGGGGGAATATGGCTACACCTTC
TRBJ2-3 . . TRBV7-3 CASAQGRTDTQYF TGTGCGAGCGCCCAGGGGAGGACAGATACGCAGTATTTT
TRBJ1-5 . . TRBV5-1 CASSLDDGRNQPQHF TGCGCCAGCAGCTTAGACGACGGACGCAATCAGCCCCAGCATTTT
TRBJ2-1 . TRBD2 TRBV3-1 CASSQGSSGGSSYNEQFF TGTGCCAGCAGCCAAGGTTCTAGCGGGGGGAGCTCCTACAATGAGCAGTTCTTC
TRBJ2-7 . . TRBV20-1 CSARDLRQAQYEQYF TGCAGTGCTAGAGATCTGCGACAGGCCCAGTACGAGCAGTACTTC
TRBJ1-1 . TRBD1 TRBV25-1 CASSRGQGTNTEAFF TGTGCCAGCAGTCGGGGACAGGGGACGAACACTGAAGCTTTCTTT
TRBJ1-1 . . TRBV29-1 CSAGPLGMNTEAFF TGCAGCGCGGGCCCCCTAGGCATGAACACTGAAGCTTTCTTT
TRBJ1-1 . TRBD1 TRBV18 CASSPPTGVNTEAFF TGTGCCAGCTCACCACCAACAGGGGTGAACACTGAAGCTTTCTTT
TRBJ1-6 few TRBD1 TRBV4-3 CASSFTGGGGGSPLHF TGCGCCAGCAGCTTTACAGGGGGTGGAGGTGGTTCACCCCTCCACTTT
TRBJ2-5 . . TRBV19 CASSIQVSYQETQYF TGTGCCAGTAGTATCCAGGTTTCGTACCAAGAGACCCAGTACTTC
TRBJ2-5 . . TRBV20-1 CSASPKAGTRETQYF TGCAGTGCTAGTCCCAAGGCCGGGACACGGGAGACCCAGTACTTC
TRBJ2-1 . . TRBV7-2 CASTSRGDEQFF TGTGCCAGCACCTCGAGGGGCGATGAGCAGTTCTTC
TRBJ2-7 . . TRBV7-2 CASSWGTPGTTGSSYEQYF TGTGCCAGCAGCTGGGGAACGCCGGGGACTACAGGGAGCTCCTACGAGCAGTACTTC